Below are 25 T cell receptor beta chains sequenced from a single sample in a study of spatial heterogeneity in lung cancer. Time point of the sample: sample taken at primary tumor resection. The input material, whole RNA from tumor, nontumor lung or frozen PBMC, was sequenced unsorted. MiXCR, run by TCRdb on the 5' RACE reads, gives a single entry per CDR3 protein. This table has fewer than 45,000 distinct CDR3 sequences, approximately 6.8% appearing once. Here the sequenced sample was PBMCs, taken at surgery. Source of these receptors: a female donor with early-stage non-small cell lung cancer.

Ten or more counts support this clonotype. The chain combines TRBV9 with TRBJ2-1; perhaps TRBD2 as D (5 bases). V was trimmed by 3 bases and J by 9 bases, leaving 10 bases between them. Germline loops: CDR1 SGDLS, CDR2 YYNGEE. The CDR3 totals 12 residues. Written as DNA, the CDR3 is TGTGCCAGCAGCGGTAACCGGGGTGAGCAGTTCTTC. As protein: CASSGNRGEQFF.

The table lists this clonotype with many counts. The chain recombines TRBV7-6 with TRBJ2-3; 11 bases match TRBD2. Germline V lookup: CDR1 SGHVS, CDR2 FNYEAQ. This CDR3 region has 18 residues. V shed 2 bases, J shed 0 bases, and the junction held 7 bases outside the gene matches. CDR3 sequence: CASSLITSGGLSTDTQYF. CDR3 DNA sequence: TGTGCCAGCAGCTTAATTACTAGCGGGGGCCTTAGCACAGATACGCAGTATTTT.

CDR3: CASSYSIAGTSDTQYF. The CDR3 nucleotides are TGTGCCAGCAGTTACTCGATAGCGGGGACCTCAGATACGCAGTATTTT. The V and J genes are TRBV6-5 and TRBJ2-3; 8 bases map to TRBD2. The germline gives CDR1 MNHEY, CDR2 SVGAGI. This CDR3 has 16 residues. V gave up 0 bases and J gave up 4 bases; unmatched junction bases: 6.

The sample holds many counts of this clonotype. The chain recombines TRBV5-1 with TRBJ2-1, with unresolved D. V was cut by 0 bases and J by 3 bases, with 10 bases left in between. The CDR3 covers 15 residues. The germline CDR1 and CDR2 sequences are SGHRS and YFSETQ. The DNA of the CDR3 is TGCGCCAGCAGCTTGGCAGAGATGGACTACAATGAGCAGTTCTTC. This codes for CASSLAEMDYNEQFF.

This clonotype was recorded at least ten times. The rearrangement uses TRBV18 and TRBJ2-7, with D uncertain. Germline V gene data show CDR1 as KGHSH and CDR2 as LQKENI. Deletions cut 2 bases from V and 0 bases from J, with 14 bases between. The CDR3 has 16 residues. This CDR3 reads CASSPRFRRNSYEQYF. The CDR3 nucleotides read TGTGCCAGCTCACCAAGATTCAGACGAAACTCCTACGAGCAGTACTTC.

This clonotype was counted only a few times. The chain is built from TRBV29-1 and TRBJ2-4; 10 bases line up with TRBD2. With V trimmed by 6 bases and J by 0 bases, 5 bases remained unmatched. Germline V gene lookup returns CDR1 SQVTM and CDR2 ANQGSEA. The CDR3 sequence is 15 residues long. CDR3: CSVLLAGRAKNIQYF. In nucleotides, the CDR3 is TGCAGCGTCCTACTAGCGGGGAGAGCCAAAAACATTCAGTACTTC.

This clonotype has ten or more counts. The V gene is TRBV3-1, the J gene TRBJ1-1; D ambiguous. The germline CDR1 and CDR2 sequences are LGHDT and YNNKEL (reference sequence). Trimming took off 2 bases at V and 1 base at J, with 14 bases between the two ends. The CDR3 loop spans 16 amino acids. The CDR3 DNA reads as TGTGCCAGCAGCCAACAATTCGGGCTACCGAACACTGAAGCTTTCTTT. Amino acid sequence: CASSQQFGLPNTEAFF.

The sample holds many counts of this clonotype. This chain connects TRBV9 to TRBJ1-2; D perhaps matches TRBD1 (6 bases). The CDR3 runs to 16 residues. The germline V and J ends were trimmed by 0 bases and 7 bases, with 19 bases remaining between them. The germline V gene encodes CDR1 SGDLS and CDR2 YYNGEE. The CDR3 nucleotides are TGTGCCAGCAGCGTAGCCTCGGTGGACAGAGCCCTTGGCTACACCTTC. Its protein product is CASSVASVDRALGYTF.

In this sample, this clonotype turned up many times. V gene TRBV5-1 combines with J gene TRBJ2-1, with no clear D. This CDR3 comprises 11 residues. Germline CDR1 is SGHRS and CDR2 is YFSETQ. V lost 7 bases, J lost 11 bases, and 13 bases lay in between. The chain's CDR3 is CASQPNAKQFF. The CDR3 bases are TGCGCCAGCCAACCTAACGCCAAGCAGTTCTTC.

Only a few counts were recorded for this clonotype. The DNA for the CDR3 is TGTGCCAGCAGCAACAAAGGACAGGAGATCACCGGGGAGCTGTTTTTT. As protein: CASSNKGQEITGELFF. This sequence joins TRBV12-3 or TRBV12-4 and TRBJ2-2, with 7 bases fitting TRBD1. This CDR3 is built from 16 residues. J lost 4 bases, V lost 6 bases, and 11 bases had no gene match.

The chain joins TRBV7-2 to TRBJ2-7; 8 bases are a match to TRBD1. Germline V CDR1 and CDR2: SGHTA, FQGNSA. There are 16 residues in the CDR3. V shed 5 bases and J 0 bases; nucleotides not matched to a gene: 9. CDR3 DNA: TGTGCCAGCAGCCCCCGTAGGGACAGGATCTCCTACGAGCAGTACTTC. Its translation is CASSPRRDRISYEQYF. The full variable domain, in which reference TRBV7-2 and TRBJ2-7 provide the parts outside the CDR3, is GAGVSQSPSNKVTEKGKDVELRCDPISGHTALYWYRQSLGQGLEFLIYFQGNSAPDKSGLPSDRFSAERTGGSVSTLTIQRTQQEDSAVYLCASSPRRDRISYEQYFGPGTRLTVT.

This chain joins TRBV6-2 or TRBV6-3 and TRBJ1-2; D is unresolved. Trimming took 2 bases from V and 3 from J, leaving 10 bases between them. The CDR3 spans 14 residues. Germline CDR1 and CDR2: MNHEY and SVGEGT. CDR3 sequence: CASSYGTHHYGYTF. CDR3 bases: TGTGCCAGCAGTTACGGAACCCACCACTATGGCTACACCTTC.

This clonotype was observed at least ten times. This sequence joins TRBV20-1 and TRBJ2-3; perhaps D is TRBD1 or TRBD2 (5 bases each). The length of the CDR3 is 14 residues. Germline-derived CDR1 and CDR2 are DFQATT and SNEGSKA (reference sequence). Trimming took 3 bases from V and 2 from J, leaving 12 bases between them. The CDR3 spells CSARGTVTTDTQYF. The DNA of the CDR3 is TGCAGTGCTAGGGGGACGGTCACCACAGATACGCAGTATTTT.

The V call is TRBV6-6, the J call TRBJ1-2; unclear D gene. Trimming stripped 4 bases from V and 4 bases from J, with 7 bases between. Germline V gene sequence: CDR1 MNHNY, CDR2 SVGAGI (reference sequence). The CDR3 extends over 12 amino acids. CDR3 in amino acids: CASSSTTYGYTF. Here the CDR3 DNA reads TGTGCCAGCAGTTCCACCACCTATGGCTACACCTTC.

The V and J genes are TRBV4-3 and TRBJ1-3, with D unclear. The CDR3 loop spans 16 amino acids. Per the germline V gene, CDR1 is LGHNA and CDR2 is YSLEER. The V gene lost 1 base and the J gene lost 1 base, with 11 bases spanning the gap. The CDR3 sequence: CASSQGSQASGNTIYF. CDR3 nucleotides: TGCGCCAGCAGCCAAGGGTCTCAGGCGTCTGGAAACACCATATATTTT.

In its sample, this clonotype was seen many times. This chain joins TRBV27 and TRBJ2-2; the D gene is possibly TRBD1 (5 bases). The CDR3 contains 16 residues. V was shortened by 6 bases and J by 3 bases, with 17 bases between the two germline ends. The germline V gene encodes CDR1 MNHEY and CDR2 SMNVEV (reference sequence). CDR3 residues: CASRPLRGGDTGELFF. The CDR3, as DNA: TGTGCCAGCAGACCCCTTAGGGGCGGCGACACCGGGGAGCTGTTTTTT.

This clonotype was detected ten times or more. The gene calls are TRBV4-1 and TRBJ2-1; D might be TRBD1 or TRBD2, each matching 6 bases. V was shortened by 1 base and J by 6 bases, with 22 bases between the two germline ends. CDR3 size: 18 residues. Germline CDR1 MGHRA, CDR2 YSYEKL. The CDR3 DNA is TGCGCCAGCAGCCAAGTTGGGCTTCGGGGGCCTCAAAGCAATGAGCAGTTCTTC. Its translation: CASSQVGLRGPQSNEQFF.

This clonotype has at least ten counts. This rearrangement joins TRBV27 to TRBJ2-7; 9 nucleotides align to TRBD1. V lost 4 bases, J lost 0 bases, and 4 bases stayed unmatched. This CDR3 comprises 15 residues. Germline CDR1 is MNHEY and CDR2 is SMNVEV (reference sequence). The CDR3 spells CASSSPTGGSYEQYF. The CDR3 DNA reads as TGTGCCAGCAGTTCCCCGACAGGGGGCTCCTACGAGCAGTACTTC.

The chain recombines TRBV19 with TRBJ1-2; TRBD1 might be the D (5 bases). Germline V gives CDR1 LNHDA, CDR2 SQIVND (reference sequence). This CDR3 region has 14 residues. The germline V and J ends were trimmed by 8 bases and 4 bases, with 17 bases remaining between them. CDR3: CASRAWQGPYGYTF. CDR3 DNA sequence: TGTGCCAGTCGAGCCTGGCAGGGTCCCTATGGCTACACCTTC.

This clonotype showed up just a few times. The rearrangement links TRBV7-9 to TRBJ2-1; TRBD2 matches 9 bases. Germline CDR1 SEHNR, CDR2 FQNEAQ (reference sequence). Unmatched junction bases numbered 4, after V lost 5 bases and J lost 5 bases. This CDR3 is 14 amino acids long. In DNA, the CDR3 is TGTGCCAGCAGCCCCCGCGGGGGGGACAATGAGCAGTTCTTC. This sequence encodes CASSPRGGDNEQFF.

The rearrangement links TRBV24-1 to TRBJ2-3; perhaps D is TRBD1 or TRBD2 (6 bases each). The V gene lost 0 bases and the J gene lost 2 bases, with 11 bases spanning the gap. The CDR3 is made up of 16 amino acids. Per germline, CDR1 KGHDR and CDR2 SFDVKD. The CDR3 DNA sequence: TGTGCCACCAGTGATTTGGGGGGGCAATCCACAGATACGCAGTATTTT. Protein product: CATSDLGGQSTDTQYF.

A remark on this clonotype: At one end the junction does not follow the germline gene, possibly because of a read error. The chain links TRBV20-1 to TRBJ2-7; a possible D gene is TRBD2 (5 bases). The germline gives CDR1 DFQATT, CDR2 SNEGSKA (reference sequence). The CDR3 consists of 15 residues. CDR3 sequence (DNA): TGCAGTGCCAGAGAGGGCAGTTCGACCTCCTACGAGCAGTACTTC. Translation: CSAREGSSTSYEQYF.

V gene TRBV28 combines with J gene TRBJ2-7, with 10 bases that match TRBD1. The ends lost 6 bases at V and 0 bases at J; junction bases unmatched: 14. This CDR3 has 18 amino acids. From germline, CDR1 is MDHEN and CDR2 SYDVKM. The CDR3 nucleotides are TGTGCCAGCAGAGTTTTGGGACAGGGGAGAATTAGCTCCTACGAGCAGTACTTC. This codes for CASRVLGQGRISSYEQYF.

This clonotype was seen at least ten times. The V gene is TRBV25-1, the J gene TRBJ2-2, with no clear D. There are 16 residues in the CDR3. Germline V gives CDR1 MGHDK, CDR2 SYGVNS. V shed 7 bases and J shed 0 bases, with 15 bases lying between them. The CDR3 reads CASTEAVLANTGELFF. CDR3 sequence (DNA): TGTGCCAGCACCGAAGCAGTCCTCGCGAACACCGGGGAGCTGTTTTTT.

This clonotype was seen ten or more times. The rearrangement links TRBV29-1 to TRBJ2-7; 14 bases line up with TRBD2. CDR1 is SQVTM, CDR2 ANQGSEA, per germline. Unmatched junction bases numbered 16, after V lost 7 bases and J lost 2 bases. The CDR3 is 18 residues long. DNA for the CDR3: TGCAGCGCCGCCCTAGCTCCGGGGACTAGCGGGGGTACCTACGAGCAGTACTTC. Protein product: CSAALAPGTSGGTYEQYF.